This record concerns one T cell receptor (beta chain) sequence. This receptor's antigen is unknown. Base-call qualities are not available, and no considerably larger clone is one nucleotide away. One collaborating source in Seattle enrolled patients while the patients were actively infected and followed the patients over time throughout the course of disease. Collaborating institutions collected whole blood in K2EDTA tubes following their own protocols. For TCRbeta analysis, collaborators shipped samples as frozen whole blood, isolated PBMCs, or DNA extracted from either of those sample types. The source of the sample is a study of blood T cell repertoires in COVID-19 (TCRdb year 2020). The study in broad terms: Samples from collaborators originated in the United States, Italy and Spain and spanned both the acute and convalescent phases of COVID-19. The prospective study material was composed of cDNA or gDNA derived from T cells, B-cell-depleted T cells, or PBMCs. The dataset comprised deeply sampled blood TCRbeta repertoires from subjects exposed to, actively infected with, or recovered from COVID-19. A freely available public database, intended as a resource for researchers studying the immune response to SARS-CoV-2, is where the repertoires were released. The samples were drawn from the first 160 participants of the ongoing ImmuneRACE study and from 950 to 1,500 subjects provided by 6 global collaborators. Nearly every sample came with metadata listing a de-identified subject ID, COVID-19 status, age in years and sex. Where available, HLA class I and class II types were taken from metadata supplied by the sample provider and were not determined by assay-based typing. What the authors observed across the whole study: How much clinical and demographic metadata was included differed by source and by participant, and the metadata was provided uncurated.

The immunoSEQ Assay, a bias-controlled multiplex PCR, was used to amplify TCRbeta CDR3 regions from genomic DNA. The paper's processing steps were these. The number of nucleated cells in each sample was estimated by amplification of reference gene primers within the assay. To quantify the absolute abundance of each unique TCRbeta CDR3 rearrangement, sequence reads were collapsed and filtered. For each sample, productive Simpson clonality was calculated by taking the square root of Simpson's diversity index across productive rearrangements. The immuneACCESS repertoire file appears here via TCRdb, limited to in-frame rearrangements. These files lack a portion of the clones; in checked studies, under half of the deficit traces to unresolved V genes, and the cause of the others is not known. V and J calls and clone size are as listed in that table; D and trimming were resolved from the DNA. In all, the sample holds about 240,000 clones, and about four fifths of those were seen once. Roughly 8% of the sample is taken by the ten largest.

The CDR3 measures 15 amino acids from cysteine to phenylalanine. The kept DNA is CDR3 alone, 45 bases in frame from the first base. V loses 7 bases at its end and J loses 5 bases; junction bases beyond the gene matches: 6. According to the germline V gene, CDR1 reads MNHEY and CDR2 reads SVGAGI. This receptor was obtained from a woman of 80 years or more with COVID-19, enrolled during active disease. Sequencing was carried out using peripheral blood. The chain is assembled from TRBV6-5 and TRBJ2-3; TRBD2 aligns with 13 central bases. The nucleotide sequence is TGTGCCAGCACTGTACTAGCGGGGGGGAGAGATACGCAGTATTTT. Translated, it gives CASTVLAGGRDTQYF.